This T cell receptor beta chain comes out of a study of blood T cells in healthy people across ages. Whole-study findings and limits: Both higher diversity and more naive CD4+ cells marked long-lived donors when set against aged donors. Across samples, TCR beta diversity tracked strongly with naive T cell percentage.

From germline, CDR1 is SGHRS and CDR2 YFSETQ. The CDR3 is made up of 15 amino acids. A note on this clonotype: Antigen unknown. At one of its ends the junction is not consistent with the germline gene, which may arise from a read error.

Combining a sample-barcoded 5' primer with a J-beta primer mix, a second PCR ran for about 7 to 12 cycles. A tag from a template-switch adaptor with 12 random nucleotides marked each cDNA molecule. Per-sample output comprised a minimum of 2.5 million paired-end reads containing CDR3. MiXCR, applied by TCRdb to the 5' RACE reads, yields one record per CDR3 protein. The data show more than 1,400,000 distinct CDR3 sequences, 42% seen once. The sequence derives from a young woman in good health. V usage is TRBV5-1 and J usage is TRBJ2-1; D is uncertain. What was sequenced was blood. The CDR3 protein is CASSPGRSSYNGQFF. The CDR3 region has the DNA TGCGCCAGCAGCCCCGGACGGTCCTCCTACAATGGGCAGTTCTTC.